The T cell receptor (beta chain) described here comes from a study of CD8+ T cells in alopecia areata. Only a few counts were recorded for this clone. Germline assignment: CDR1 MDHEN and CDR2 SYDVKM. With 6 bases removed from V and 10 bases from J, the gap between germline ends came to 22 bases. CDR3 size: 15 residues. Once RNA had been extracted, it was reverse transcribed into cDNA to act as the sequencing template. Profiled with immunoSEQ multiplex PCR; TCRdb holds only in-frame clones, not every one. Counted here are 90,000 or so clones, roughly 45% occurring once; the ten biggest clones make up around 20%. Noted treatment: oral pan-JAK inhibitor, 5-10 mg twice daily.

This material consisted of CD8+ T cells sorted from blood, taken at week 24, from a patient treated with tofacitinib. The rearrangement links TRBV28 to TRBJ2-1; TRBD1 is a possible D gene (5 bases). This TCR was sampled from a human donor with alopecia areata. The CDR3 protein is CASSDSLLVLSEQFF. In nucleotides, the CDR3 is TGTGCCAGCAGCGACAGCCTTCTCGTTCTTTCGGAGCAGTTCTTC. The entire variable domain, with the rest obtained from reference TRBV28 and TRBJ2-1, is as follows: DVKVTQSSRYLVKRTGEKVFLECVQDMDHENMFWYRQDPGLGLRLIYFSYDVKMKEKGDIPEGYSVSREKKERFSLILESASTNQTSMYLCASSDSLLVLSEQFFGPGTRLTVL.